A selection of T cell receptor beta chains follows, all from one sample in a study of CD8 T cells in ankylosing spondylitis. From the 5' RACE reads, TCRdb called clonotypes with MiXCR, one entry per CDR3 protein. In the table there are around 120,000 distinct CDR3 sequences, about 13% of which are singletons. Sequenced input: blood, either unsorted or a sorted T cell fraction (not recorded which). Every receptor here comes from a female donor with ankylosing spondylitis or in good health (not recorded which). Each CDR3 is given with its conserved first and last residue. Each record gives: CDR3 DNA, CDR3 protein, J gene, clone size, D gene, V gene. A D gene is named only where the DNA matches it firmly. Clone size is given for some rows only: seen once, a few or many times, or a class if the clone is expanded.

TGTGCCAGCAGTCCGCGGACAGCGAACACCGGGGAGCTGTTTTTT | CASSPRTANTGELFF | TRBJ2-2 | - | - | TRBV12-3/TRBV12-4
TGTGCCATCAGCCAGGGTGGTGAAGCTTTCTTT | CAISQGGEAFF | TRBJ1-1 | many | - | TRBV10-3
TGCAGCGTTGGGACAGGTATTTACGAGCAGTACTTC | CSVGTGIYEQYF | TRBJ2-7 | medium-sized | TRBD1 | TRBV29-1
TGCAGTGCTAGAAAGGGGGCCCGGAACTATGGCTACACCTTC | CSARKGARNYGYTF | TRBJ1-2 | many | TRBD1 | TRBV20-1
TGTGCCAGCAGCCCTAACCGGGGGGGCCTGCTGGCTACGCAGTATTTT | CASSPNRGGLLATQYF | TRBJ2-3 | - | TRBD2 | TRBV12-3/TRBV12-4
TGTGCCAGCAGTTACTCGGGCAGGGGGCTCTCCTACGAGCAGTACTTC | CASSYSGRGLSYEQYF | TRBJ2-7 | many | TRBD1 | TRBV6-5
TGTGCTAGCAGCCCTCTCGGGACTAGCTTCACCGGGGAGCTGTTTTTT | CASSPLGTSFTGELFF | TRBJ2-2 | - | TRBD2 | TRBV7-7
TGTGCCAGCAGCCGCAGGGCGGTGAATCAGCCCCAGCATTTT | CASSRRAVNQPQHF | TRBJ1-5 | few | - | TRBV28
TGCGCCAGCAGGAGGGACAGTTCAATGAACACTGAAGCTTTCTTT | CASRRDSSMNTEAFF | TRBJ1-1 | - | TRBD1 | TRBV5-1
TGCAGTGCTACCGAGGGCCCGGGGGATTCACCCCTCCACTTT | CSATEGPGDSPLHF | TRBJ1-6 | few | - | TRBV20-1
TGTGCCAGCAGCTTCCTAGGGGCTTCGTACAATGAGCAGTTCTTC | CASSFLGASYNEQFF | TRBJ2-1 | - | - | TRBV7-3
TGTGCCAGCAGCCTAGGACAGACTCTGAATACTGAAGCTTTCTTT | CASSLGQTLNTEAFF | TRBJ1-1 | medium-sized | - | TRBV7-2
TGTGCCAGCAGTCCGGACGGGGGCTACAATGAGCAGTTCTTC | CASSPDGGYNEQFF | TRBJ2-1 | few | - | TRBV12-3/TRBV12-4
TGTGCCATCAGGAGACAGGGGCCCGCAAATTACCCAACCGGATTC | CAIRRQGPANYPTGF | TRBJ1-2 | many | TRBD1 | TRBV10-3
TGCGCCAGCAGCTGGAGAGGACTAGACCAGGGGTACAATGAGCAGTTCTTC | CASSWRGLDQGYNEQFF | TRBJ2-1 | - | - | TRBV5-1
TGCAGTGCTACCCGGGACGCCGACAATGAGCAGTTCTTC | CSATRDADNEQFF | TRBJ2-1 | many | - | TRBV20-1
TGTGCCAGCAGTACCCGCCAGGGGGCGATGGAGACCCAGTACTTC | CASSTRQGAMETQYF | TRBJ2-5 | - | TRBD1 | TRBV12-3/TRBV12-4
TGTGCCAGCAGCCTCGGAGGGGGCCCATACAATGAGCAGTTCTTC | CASSLGGGPYNEQFF | TRBJ2-1 | many | - | TRBV6-2/TRBV6-3
TGTGCCAGCAGCTCGGGACTTCACACAGATACGCAGTATTTT | CASSSGLHTDTQYF | TRBJ2-3 | - | - | TRBV7-3
TGCGCCAGCAGCTTGGCAGGGGGGACGAATGAGCAGTTCTTC | CASSLAGGTNEQFF | TRBJ2-1 | many | - | TRBV5-1
TGCAGTGCTAGAAGAGACGACTACGAGCAGTACTTC | CSARRDDYEQYF | TRBJ2-7 | - | - | TRBV20-1
TGCAGCGTTGGGGCCAGGGGGTTAACGGACGAGCAGTACTTC | CSVGARGLTDEQYF | TRBJ2-7 | few | TRBD1 | TRBV29-1
TGTGCCAGCAGCCAGCCGGGACAGCGCAATGAGCAGTTCTTC | CASSQPGQRNEQFF | TRBJ2-1 | few | TRBD1 | TRBV4-2
TGTGCCATCAGTGATGAGGGGAAAGGCACAGATACGCAGTATTTT | CAISDEGKGTDTQYF | TRBJ2-3 | - | - | TRBV10-3
TGTGCCACCAGTGATTTTAGGGTCGAGGGGAATGAGCAGTTCTTC | CATSDFRVEGNEQFF | TRBJ2-1 | - | - | TRBV24-1
TGTGCCAGCAGCTTAGCCCAAACCTACGAGCAGTACTTC | CASSLAQTYEQYF | TRBJ2-7 | many | - | TRBV11-2
TGCAGTGCTAGGACCGGACTTGCCGAGCAGTTCTTC | CSARTGLAEQFF | TRBJ2-1 | few | - | TRBV20-1
TGCAGCGTTCAAACGGACACTTCCAACACTGAAGCTTTCTTT | CSVQTDTSNTEAFF | TRBJ1-1 | many | - | TRBV29-1
TGTGCCAGCTCACCAAGGAGGGAAAGCGAGCAGTTCTTC | CASSPRRESEQFF | TRBJ2-1 | - | - | TRBV18
TGTGCCAGCAGCCCATTGACAGGGGCCCCCGGGGAGCTGTTTTTT | CASSPLTGAPGELFF | TRBJ2-2 | few | TRBD1 | TRBV11-2
TGTGCCAGCAGCCCAGGGACCAGAGTTAAAAATGGCTACACCTTC | CASSPGTRVKNGYTF | TRBJ1-2 | many | - | TRBV3-1
TGCGCCAGCAGCTCGGATTCGCCCTACAATGAGCAGTTCTTC | CASSSDSPYNEQFF | TRBJ2-1 | few | - | TRBV5-1
TGTGCCAGCAGCTTAGTGGCTAGCGGGGGCCAAGAGACCCAGTACTTC | CASSLVASGGQETQYF | TRBJ2-5 | few | TRBD2 | TRBV7-8
TGCAGTGCTAATTGGCCGGTTACAGATACGCAGTATTTT | CSANWPVTDTQYF | TRBJ2-3 | many | - | TRBV20-1
TGTGCCAGTAGTATCCCACACGACAGGGTCTATGGCTACACCTTC | CASSIPHDRVYGYTF | TRBJ1-2 | few | TRBD1 | TRBV19
TGTGCCACCAGCAGAGTCGGGAGCGAGCCCTACAATGAGCAGTTCTTC | CATSRVGSEPYNEQFF | TRBJ2-1 | many | - | TRBV15
TGCGCCAGCATAGGGGAGGAGGACAGGGAACAGCCCCAGCATTTT | CASIGEEDREQPQHF | TRBJ1-5 | - | TRBD1 | TRBV5-1
TGCAGCGTTGACATTCTCGGACAGGGGAACTACAATGAGCAGTTCTTC | CSVDILGQGNYNEQFF | TRBJ2-1 | - | TRBD1 | TRBV29-1
TGTGCCAGCAGCCAAGGTAGCGGGGGACCCAATGAGCAGTTCTTC | CASSQGSGGPNEQFF | TRBJ2-1 | - | TRBD2 | TRBV3-1
TGCAGCGTTGATCGGGACTCGGGAAGTAATGGCGACACCTTC | CSVDRDSGSNGDTF | TRBJ1-2 | - | - | TRBV29-1
TGTGCCAGCAGTTTATATGAGGGGACCCAGTACTTC | CASSLYEGTQYF | TRBJ2-5 | - | - | TRBV12-3/TRBV12-4
TGTGCCAGCAGTTATGGAGAATTTCAAGAGACCCAGTACTTC | CASSYGEFQETQYF | TRBJ2-5 | few | - | TRBV6-5
TGCGCAGATAGGGACAGCTCTTATCCTGACAATGAGCAGTTCTTC | CADRDSSYPDNEQFF | TRBJ2-1 | - | TRBD1 | TRBV23-1
TGTGCCAGCCGTATCGGGGGGTCCTTCTACGAGCAGTACTTC | CASRIGGSFYEQYF | TRBJ2-7 | - | TRBD2 | TRBV28
TGTGCCAGCAGCCTCAGGGACAGGTCACCAGAGCAGTACTTC | CASSLRDRSPEQYF | TRBJ2-7 | - | TRBD1 | TRBV27
TGTGCTAGTGGCTTGACTAGCGGGAGTGACATTCAGTACTTC | CASGLTSGSDIQYF | TRBJ2-4 | - | TRBD2 | TRBV12-5
TGCGCCAGCAGCTTGGAAGGAGGAGCAGATGAGCAGTTCTTC | CASSLEGGADEQFF | TRBJ2-1 | few | - | TRBV5-1
TGTGCCAGCAGGGATGGTAGCTCCTATAATTCACCCCTCCACTTT | CASRDGSSYNSPLHF | TRBJ1-6 | many | - | TRBV12-3/TRBV12-4
TGTGCCAGCAGGACCCCGGGACAGTTTTACAATGAGCAGTTCTTC | CASRTPGQFYNEQFF | TRBJ2-1 | many | TRBD1 | TRBV6-1
TGTGCCAGCAGCTTAAACACAGCCTTGGGGATCACAGATACGCAGTATTTT | CASSLNTALGITDTQYF | TRBJ2-3 | - | - | TRBV7-2
TGTGCCAGCAGTTTAGATGGTCAGCCCCAGCATTTT | CASSLDGQPQHF | TRBJ1-5 | - | - | TRBV12-3/TRBV12-4
TGTGCCAGCAGCTTAGGTCCGTCCGAGTGGGGGGACGAGCAGTACTTC | CASSLGPSEWGDEQYF | TRBJ2-7 | - | - | TRBV7-8
TGTGCCAGCAGTTTACAGGGATATAGCTATGGCTACACCTTC | CASSLQGYSYGYTF | TRBJ1-2 | many | - | TRBV27
TGTGCCACCAGGGAGGGGGCAAGGGGCTACACCTTC | CATREGARGYTF | TRBJ1-2 | few | TRBD1 | TRBV3-1
TGCAGCGTTGGATCGACTAGATACAATGAGCAGTTCTTC | CSVGSTRYNEQFF | TRBJ2-1 | many | - | TRBV29-1
TGTGCCAGCAGTCCTCAAGGGGACTCTGGAAACACCATATATTTT | CASSPQGDSGNTIYF | TRBJ1-3 | many | - | TRBV12-3/TRBV12-4
TGCAGTGCTAGGGGAGGTAGCGGGGACCTTCTGGAGCAGTACTTC | CSARGGSGDLLEQYF | TRBJ2-7 | many | TRBD2 | TRBV20-1
TGTGCCACCTCACAGGGTCCGGGTACCCAAGAGACCCAGTACTTC | CATSQGPGTQETQYF | TRBJ2-5 | few | - | TRBV2
TGTGCCAGCAGTTACCAGGGAGGATCTGGGGCCAACGTCCTGACTTTC | CASSYQGGSGANVLTF | TRBJ2-6 | few | - | TRBV6-5
TGCAGCGTCGTTAAGGACGGCTCCTACGAGCAGTACTTC | CSVVKDGSYEQYF | TRBJ2-7 | few | - | TRBV29-1